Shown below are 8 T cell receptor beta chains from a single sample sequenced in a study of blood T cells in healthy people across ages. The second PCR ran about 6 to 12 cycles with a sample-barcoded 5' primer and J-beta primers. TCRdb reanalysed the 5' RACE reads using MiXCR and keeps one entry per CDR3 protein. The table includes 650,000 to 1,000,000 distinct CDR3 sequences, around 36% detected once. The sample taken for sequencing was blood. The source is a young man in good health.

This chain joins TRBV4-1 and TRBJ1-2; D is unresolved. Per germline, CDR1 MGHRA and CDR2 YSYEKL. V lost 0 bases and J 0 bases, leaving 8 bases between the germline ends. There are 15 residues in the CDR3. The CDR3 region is CASSQDLYPNYGYTF. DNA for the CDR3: TGCGCCAGCAGCCAAGATCTGTATCCTAACTATGGCTACACCTTC.

The DNA for the CDR3 is TGTGCCAGCAGCTTAGAGAGGGAAGGAGGGGAGCTGTTTTTT. Encoded protein: CASSLEREGGELFF. The V gene is TRBV7-2, the J gene TRBJ2-2, with TRBD2 as a possible D gene (5 bases). The CDR3 is 14 residues long. Trimming stripped 1 base from V and 8 bases from J, with 11 bases between. CDR1 and CDR2 from the germline V gene are SGHTA and FQGNSA.

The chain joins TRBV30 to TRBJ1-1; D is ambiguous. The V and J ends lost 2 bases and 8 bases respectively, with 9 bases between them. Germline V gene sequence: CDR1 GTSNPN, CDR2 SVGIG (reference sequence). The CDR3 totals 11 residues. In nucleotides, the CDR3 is TGTGCCTGGAGTCGAGGAGTGGAAGCTTTCTTT. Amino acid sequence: CAWSRGVEAFF.

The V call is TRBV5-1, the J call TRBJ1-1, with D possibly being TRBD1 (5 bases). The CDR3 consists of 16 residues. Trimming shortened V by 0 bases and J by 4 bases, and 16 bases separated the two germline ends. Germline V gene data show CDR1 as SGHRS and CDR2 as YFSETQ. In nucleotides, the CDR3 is TGCGCCAGCAGCTTGGCCCGGGTCAGGGAGGGCACTGAAGCTTTCTTT. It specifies CASSLARVREGTEAFF.

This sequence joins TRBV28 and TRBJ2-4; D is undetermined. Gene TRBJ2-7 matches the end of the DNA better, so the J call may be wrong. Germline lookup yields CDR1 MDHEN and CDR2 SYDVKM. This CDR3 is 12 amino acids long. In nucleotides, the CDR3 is TGTGCCAGCAAAAGCACGTCCTACGAGCAGTACTTC. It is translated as CASKSTSYEQYF.

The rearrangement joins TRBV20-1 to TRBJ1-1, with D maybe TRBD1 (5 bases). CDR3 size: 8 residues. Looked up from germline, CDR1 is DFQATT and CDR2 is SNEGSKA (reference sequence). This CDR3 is CRGESTFF. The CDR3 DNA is TGCCGGGGGGAATCGACTTTCTTT.

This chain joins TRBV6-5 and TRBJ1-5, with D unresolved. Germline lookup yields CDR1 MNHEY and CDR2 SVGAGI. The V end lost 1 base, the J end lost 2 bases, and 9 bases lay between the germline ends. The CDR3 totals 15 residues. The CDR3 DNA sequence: TGTGCCAGCAGTTACTTGGGCGGGGGCAATCAGCCCCAGCATTTT. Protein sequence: CASSYLGGGNQPQHF.

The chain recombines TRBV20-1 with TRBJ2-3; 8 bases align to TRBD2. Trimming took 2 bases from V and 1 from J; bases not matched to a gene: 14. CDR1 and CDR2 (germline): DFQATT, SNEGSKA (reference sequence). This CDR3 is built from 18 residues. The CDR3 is CSARSTGPGLVGTDTQYF. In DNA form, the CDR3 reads TGCAGTGCTAGATCAACGGGACCGGGACTAGTCGGCACAGATACGCAGTATTTT.